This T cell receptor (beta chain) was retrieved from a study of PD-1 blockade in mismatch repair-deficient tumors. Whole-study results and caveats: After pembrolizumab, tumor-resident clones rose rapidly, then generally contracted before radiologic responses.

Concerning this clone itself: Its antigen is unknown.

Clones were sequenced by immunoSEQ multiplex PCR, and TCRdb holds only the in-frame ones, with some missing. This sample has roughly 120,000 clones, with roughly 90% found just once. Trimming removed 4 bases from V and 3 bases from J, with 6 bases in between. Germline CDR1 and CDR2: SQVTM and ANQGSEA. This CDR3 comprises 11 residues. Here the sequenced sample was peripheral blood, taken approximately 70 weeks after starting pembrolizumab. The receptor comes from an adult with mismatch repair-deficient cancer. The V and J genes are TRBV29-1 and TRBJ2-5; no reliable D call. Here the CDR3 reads CSVVRKETQYF. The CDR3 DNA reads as TGCAGCGTTGTTAGAAAAGAGACCCAGTACTTC. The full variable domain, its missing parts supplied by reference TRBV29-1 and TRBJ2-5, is SAVISQKPSRDICQRGTSLTIQCQVDSQVTMMFWYRQQPGQSLTLIATANQGSEATYESGFVIDKFPISRPNLTFSTLTVSNMSPEDSSIYLCSVVRKETQYFGPGTRLLVL.